These T cell receptor beta chains were read from a single sample in a study of CD8+ T cells in alopecia areata. Method: immunoSEQ multiplex PCR; TCRdb's copy keeps in-frame clones and lacks some. The sample includes 5,700 or so clones, under 80% of them seen just once. This specimen consisted of skin, obtained at week 0. The receptors originated from a human donor with alopecia areata. Both conserved end residues are part of each CDR3. The order of the fields is CDR3 length, V gene, clone size, D gene, J gene, CDR3 protein, CDR3 DNA. D genes are given only for firm matches. Expanded clones get a size class; other rows say once, few or many, or leave the size out.

17,TRBV15,few,TRBD2,TRBJ2-1,CATSGDGLAGTYNEQFF,TGTGCCACCAGCGGAGATGGACTAGCGGGGACCTACAATGAGCAGTTCTTC
14,TRBV5-1,NA,NA,TRBJ1-5,CASSQDGPNQPQHF,TGCGCCAGCAGCCAGGACGGACCCAATCAGCCCCAGCATTTT
12,TRBV6-6,few,NA,TRBJ2-7,CASSSAGSEQYF,TGTGCCAGCAGTTCCGCGGGTTCCGAGCAGTACTTC
15,TRBV14,once,NA,TRBJ1-4,CASSRRDIVNEKLFF,TGTGCCAGCAGCCGAAGGGACATAGTTAATGAAAAACTGTTTTTT
16,TRBV15,few,NA,TRBJ2-5,CATSRDERGIQETQYF,TGTGCCACCAGCAGAGATGAAAGGGGGATCCAAGAGACCCAGTACTTC
15,TRBV5-5,NA,TRBD1,TRBJ2-1,CASSLGTGNYNEQFF,TGTGCCAGCAGCTTGGGGACAGGGAATTACAATGAGCAGTTCTTC
14,TRBV6-1,NA,NA,TRBJ1-5,CASSNQGRAQPQHF,TGTGCCAGCAGTAATCAGGGGAGGGCTCAGCCCCAGCATTTT
14,TRBV5-6,NA,TRBD2,TRBJ2-7,CASSQSGAFSEQYF,TGTGCCAGCAGCCAAAGCGGGGCCTTCAGCGAGCAGTACTTC
14,TRBV6-6,NA,TRBD2,TRBJ2-3,CASSYGLAADTQYF,TGTGCCAGCAGTTACGGACTAGCCGCAGATACGCAGTATTTT
15,TRBV2,NA,TRBD1,TRBJ1-4,CASSPGQGAGEKLFF,TGTGCCAGCAGCCCGGGACAGGGGGCGGGGGAAAAACTGTTTTTT
17,TRBV4-2,NA,TRBD2,TRBJ2-7,CASSQGSGGAGLYEQYF,TGTGCCAGCAGCCAAGGGTCCGGGGGGGCAGGACTGTACGAGCAGTACTTC
13,TRBV6-1,NA,TRBD2,TRBJ2-7,CASSTGGGYEQYF,TGTGCCAGCAGTACCGGGGGGGGATACGAGCAGTACTTC
14,TRBV15,NA,NA,TRBJ2-3,CATQYDPSTDTQYF,TGTGCCACGCAGTACGACCCCAGCACAGATACGCAGTATTTT
13,TRBV5-6,NA,NA,TRBJ2-4,CASSYDSVLGQYF,TGTGCCAGCAGCTACGATTCCGTTCTGGGACAGTACTTC
15,TRBV19,NA,TRBD2,TRBJ2-2,CASSPLGLATGELFF,TGTGCCAGTAGTCCCCTGGGACTAGCAACCGGGGAGCTGTTTTTT
15,TRBV6-1,NA,NA,TRBJ2-4,CASSEVSSRGDIQYF,TGTGCCAGCAGTGAAGTGTCATCTCGAGGAGACATTCAGTACTTC
16,TRBV5-1,NA,TRBD2,TRBJ2-1,CASSPIGGGIDNEQFF,TGTGCCAGCAGCCCAATAGGCGGGGGGATTGACAATGAGCAGTTCTTC
17,TRBV19,NA,NA,TRBJ2-5,CASSTGWPVREYETQYF,TGTGCCAGTAGTACAGGCTGGCCTGTCAGGGAGTATGAGACCCAGTACTTC
17,TRBV5-4,NA,NA,TRBJ1-3,CASSLPPGGASGNTIYF,TGTGCCAGCAGCTTGCCGCCCGGCGGAGCCTCTGGAAACACCATATATTTT
15,TRBV7-8,NA,NA,TRBJ1-6,CASSLPSSYNSPLHF,TGTGCCAGCAGCTTACCGAGCTCCTATAATTCACCCCTCCACTTT
13,TRBV11-3,NA,NA,TRBJ2-3,CASSSRRTDTQYF,TGTGCCAGCAGCTCCCGCCGCACAGATACGCAGTATTTT
15,TRBV7-9,NA,TRBD1,TRBJ1-2,CASSSGQASTSGYTF,TGTGCCAGCAGCTCGGGACAGGCTTCGACGTCTGGCTACACCTTC
16,TRBV7-9,NA,NA,TRBJ1-4,CASSLDQQTANEKLFF,TGTGCCAGCAGCTTGGACCAACAGACGGCTAATGAAAAACTGTTTTTT
14,TRBV30,NA,NA,TRBJ2-7,CAWRLAGATYEQYF,TGTGCCTGGAGATTGGCAGGGGCGACCTACGAGCAGTACTTC
13,TRBV29-1,NA,TRBD2,TRBJ2-1,CSAHGGYYNEQFF,TGCAGCGCTCACGGGGGGTACTACAATGAGCAGTTCTTC
14,TRBV5-1,NA,NA,TRBJ2-5,CASSLVAYQETQYF,TGCGCCAGCAGCTTGGTGGCATACCAAGAGACCCAGTACTTC
13,TRBV12-5,NA,NA,TRBJ1-1,CASAPLQDPRAFF,TGTGCTAGTGCTCCGCTGCAAGACCCCCGAGCTTTCTTT
15,TRBV19,NA,NA,TRBJ1-1,CASSRSAVTFTEAFF,TGTGCCAGTAGCAGATCAGCAGTTACCTTCACTGAAGCTTTCTTT
12,TRBV7-6,few,NA,TRBJ2-3,CASSPLGDTQYF,TGTGCCAGCAGCCCATTGGGAGATACGCAGTATTTT
14,TRBV7-2,NA,NA,TRBJ1-1,CASSPGGVNTEAFF,TGTGCCAGCAGCCCAGGTGGGGTGAACACTGAAGCTTTCTTT
15,TRBV15,NA,NA,TRBJ2-7,CATSREPGAQYEQYF,TGTGCCACCAGCAGAGAGCCAGGGGCCCAATACGAGCAGTACTTC